The 30 T cell receptor beta chains below were found in one sample sequenced in a study of tumor-infiltrating lymphocytes in primary liver carcinoma (dated by TCRdb to 2016 to 2017). Without any cell sorting, total RNA and DNA were co-extracted from approximately 22-30 mg of bulk tissue using the AllPrep DNA/RNA mini kit. Sequenced using an Illumina HiSeq 2500. A constant-region primer and ProtoScript II reverse transcriptase were used to reverse-transcribe TCRbeta-specific cDNA from 500 ng total RNA. TCRbeta libraries were built with three nested multiplex PCR rounds, a slightly modified ARM-PCR procedure. The first two PCR rounds used multiplex TRBV1-TRBV30 forward primers with a Cbeta reverse primer, each for approximately 11 cycles. TCRdb passed the public sequencing reads through fastp at Q25 and MiXCR, retaining productive beta sequences. Rows are combined by CDR3 protein, so each entry shows the most common genes and DNA. The sample table holds around 190,000 distinct CDR3 sequences, of which about 82% were seen once. The top ten hold around 18% of the sample.

The sample comprised tumor tissue from primary liver carcinoma. These receptor sequences come from a man aged 40-50 years with primary liver carcinoma and hepatitis B virus infection.

This clonotype was seen a few times. An end of the junction does not agree with germline; a read error may underlie this. The rearrangement uses TRBV12-3 or TRBV12-4 and TRBJ2-3, with TRBD1 matching over 7 bases. The CDR3 runs to 16 residues. The CDR3 is CASSLDRQGSTDTHFF. The CDR3 DNA sequence: TGTGCCAGCAGTTTAGACAGACAGGGAAGCACAGATACGCACTTTTTT.

Ten or more counts support this clonotype. The chain has TRBV7-9 and TRBJ2-1; a weak D match, TRBD1 (7 bases). The ends were cut back, 9 bases at V and 4 bases at J, with 10 bases in the middle. Per germline, CDR1 SEHNR and CDR2 FQNEAQ (reference sequence). The CDR3 is made up of 12 amino acids. Here the CDR3 DNA reads TGTGCCAGGGGGGGACAGTACAATGAGCAGTTCTTC. Protein product: CARGGQYNEQFF.

The table lists this clonotype with a few counts. The junction departs from the called germline gene at one end, perhaps through a read error. The chain has TRBV7-8 and TRBJ2-6, with D tentatively TRBD1 (5 bases). The length of the CDR3 is 17 residues. Germline CDR1 reads SGHVS; CDR2 reads FQNEAQ. In DNA, the CDR3 is TGTACCAGCAGCTCTACGGTAACGCGCTCTGGGGCCAATGTCCTGACTTTC. It encodes CTSSSTVTRSGANVLTF.

The genes are TRBV28 and TRBJ2-7; maybe TRBD2 (5 bases). The CDR3 totals 13 residues. From germline, CDR1 is MDHEN and CDR2 SYDVKM. Trimming removed 5 bases from V and 9 bases from J, with 17 bases in between. CDR3 loop: CASSPDWVNVQYF. CDR3 sequence (DNA): TGTGCCAGCAGTCCGGACTGGGTGAATGTGCAGTACTTC.

For this clonotype: Without the conserved terminal phenylalanine or tryptophan, this CDR3 likely stems from a read error. The chain couples TRBV12-3 or TRBV12-4 to TRBJ1-2, with D perhaps TRBD1 (6 bases). The CDR3 sequence is 14 residues long. V lost 2 bases, J lost 7 bases, and 14 bases lay in between. In DNA form, the CDR3 reads TGTGCCAGCAGTTTATCCAGGGGAGACTGTGGCTACACCTAC. It is translated as CASSLSRGDCGYTY.

For this clonotype: A read error may explain this, as a much larger clone is one base away. This chain joins TRBV5-5 and TRBJ2-3; the D gene is possibly TRBD1 (5 bases). With 2 bases removed from V and 7 bases from J, the gap between germline ends came to 14 bases. The CDR3 is 14 residues long. In germline, CDR1 is SGHKS, CDR2 YYEKEE (reference sequence). The CDR3 DNA is TGTGCCAGCAGCTTCACAGGTCAAACAAATACGCAGTATTTT. Encoded protein: CASSFTGQTNTQYF.

Note on this clonotype: One end of the junction does not line up with germline, which may come from a read error. This chain links TRBV6-2 or TRBV6-3 with TRBJ2-7; D gene ambiguous. The CDR3 is 13 residues long. From germline, CDR1 is MNHEY and CDR2 SVGEGT. The CDR3 loop is CASSYKVPYEQNF. As DNA, the CDR3 is TGTGCCAGCAGTTACAAGGTACCGTACGAGCAGAACTTC.

With regard to this clonotype: Possible read error: a much larger clone is one base away. The chain combines TRBV7-9 with TRBJ2-7; possibly TRBD1 or TRBD2 for D (5 bases each). There are 12 residues in the CDR3. CDR1 and CDR2 from the germline V gene are SEHNR and FQNEAQ (reference sequence). Here the CDR3 DNA reads TGTGCCAGCGGGGACGGCTCCTTCGAGCAGTACTTC. This sequence encodes CASGDGSFEQYF. Based on the CDR3 plus reference TRBV7-9 and TRBJ2-7, the full variable domain is DTGVSQNPRHKITKRGQNVTFRCDPISEHNRLYWYRQTLGQGPEFLTYFQNEAQLEKSRLLSDRFSAERPKGSFSTLEIQRTEQGDSAMYLCASGDGSFEQYFGPGTRLTVT.

The CDR3, as DNA: TGCGCCAGCAGCGGGTCCCCGGCATACTCCTACAATGAGCAGTTCTTC. Protein: CASSGSPAYSYNEQFF. The chain links TRBV5-1 to TRBJ2-1; D is unresolved. This CDR3 region has 16 residues. V was cut by 4 bases and J by 0 bases, with 14 bases left in between. CDR1 is SGHRS, CDR2 YFSETQ, per germline.

The rearrangement links TRBV10-3 to TRBJ2-7; 7 bases match TRBD1. The J segment lost 8 bases and the V segment lost 4 bases, leaving 11 bases of the junction unmatched. CDR3 size: 14 residues. Looked up from germline, CDR1 is ENHRY and CDR2 is SYGVKD. CDR3 amino acids: CAISGRGKEDKQYF. The CDR3, as DNA: TGTGCCATCAGTGGCAGGGGGAAGGAGGACAAGCAGTACTTC.

A remark on this clonotype: At one boundary the junction diverges from the germline segment, which might be a read error. J is TRBJ1-2 and V is TRBV6-1; perhaps TRBD1 as D (5 bases). The CDR3 covers 13 residues. In germline, CDR1 is MNHNS, CDR2 SASEGT. The chain's CDR3 is CASSENGGYGYTF. CDR3 sequence (DNA): TGTGCCAGCAGTGAAAATGGGGGATATGGTTACACCTTC.

Concerning this clonotype itself: The germline gene is not matched at one end of the junction; a read error may be the cause. The rearrangement joins TRBV7-9 to TRBJ2-1; TRBD2 aligns across 11 bases. The CDR3 is made up of 16 amino acids. Per germline, CDR1 SEHNR and CDR2 FQNEAQ (reference sequence). In DNA form, the CDR3 reads TGTGCCAGCAGGAACCGTGGAACTAGCGGGAGCGATGATCAGTTCTTC. It codes for CASRNRGTSGSDDQFF.

With respect to this clonotype: Here the CDR3 omits its conserved ending phenylalanine or tryptophan, so a read error is the likely source. The V gene is TRBV10-3, the J gene TRBJ1-1; D is unresolved. The germline V and J ends were trimmed by 9 bases and 1 base, with 6 bases remaining between them. Germline V lookup: CDR1 ENHRY, CDR2 SYGVKD. CDR3 length: 11 amino acids. The CDR3 DNA sequence: TGTGCCATTAGAAGGAACACTGAAGCTTTCTGT. It codes for CAIRRNTEAFC.

The rearrangement uses TRBV4-1 and TRBJ1-6; D gene unclear. CDR1 MGHRA and CDR2 YSYEKL come from the germline V gene. V was clipped by 6 bases and J by 11 bases, with 20 bases between them. This CDR3 is 15 amino acids long. The DNA of the CDR3 is TGCGCCAGCAGGCCCAAGAGAGAATCCAATACACCCCTCCACTTT. It is translated as CASRPKRESNTPLHF.

On this clonotype itself: This may come from a read error, since a much larger clone is one base off. V usage is TRBV28 and J usage is TRBJ2-7; D remains unclear. Trimming pared 2 bases from V and 1 base from J, leaving 12 bases between. The CDR3 loop spans 15 amino acids. The germline V gene has CDR1 MDHEN and CDR2 SYDVKM. CDR3 in DNA: TGTGCCAGCAGTTTAATCGGTAGAGGTTCCTACGAGCAGTACTTC. Translation: CASSLIGRGSYEQYF.

The chain joins TRBV6-1 to TRBJ2-3; D remains unclear. The V and J ends lost 10 bases and 12 bases respectively, with 23 bases between them. The CDR3 runs to 13 residues. The germline V gene encodes CDR1 MNHNS and CDR2 SASEGT. CDR3 protein: CAITSGYTDIQYF. The DNA for the CDR3 is TGTGCCATCACATCGGGCTACACAGATATCCAGTATTTT.

With respect to this clonotype: At one of its ends the junction is not consistent with the germline gene, which may arise from a read error. The chain combines TRBV29-1 with TRBJ1-1, with a tentative D call TRBD1 (5 bases). Germline CDR1 reads SQVTM; CDR2 reads ANQGSEA. The CDR3 loop spans 15 amino acids. The CDR3 DNA sequence: TGCAGTGTTGCCCCATGGTGGGGGAAGAACACTGAAGCTTTCTTT. It translates to CSVAPWWGKNTEAFF.

This clonotype was picked up one time. The CDR3 reads CASSLYYRSRDTGELFF. In DNA form, the CDR3 reads TGTGCCAGCAGCTTATATTATCGTAGTAGGGACACCGGGGAGCTGTTTTTT. The gene calls are TRBV11-2 and TRBJ2-2; D not certain. Germline V gene sequence: CDR1 SGHAT, CDR2 FQNNGV. The CDR3 consists of 17 residues. Trimming stripped 2 bases from V and 3 bases from J, with 16 bases between.

This clonotype was found once. The genes are TRBV29-1 and TRBJ2-7; TRBD1 is a possible D gene (6 bases). In germline, CDR1 is SQVTM, CDR2 ANQGSEA. V was cut by 8 bases and J by 4 bases, with 18 bases left in between. CDR3 length: 13 residues. The CDR3 region is CSTAGTWGYEQYF. The CDR3 region has the DNA TGCAGCACTGCCGGGACATGGGGGTACGAGCAGTACTTC.

This clonotype showed up just once. This rearrangement joins TRBV6-2 or TRBV6-3 to TRBJ1-2, with TRBD1 as a possible D gene (6 bases). This CDR3 is built from 16 residues. Germline-derived CDR1 and CDR2 are MNHEY and SVGEGT. For the CDR3, the DNA is TGTGCAAGGAGGGGAAGTGAACAGGGCGTTAACTATGGCTACACCTTC. It specifies CARRGSEQGVNYGYTF.

The rearrangement joins TRBV29-1 to TRBJ1-4; a possible D gene is TRBD1 (5 bases). The germline V gene encodes CDR1 SQVTM and CDR2 ANQGSEA. The CDR3 covers 14 residues. CDR3 residues: CTTSGHGHYEKLFF. In nucleotides, the CDR3 is TGCACTACTTCTGGACATGGACATTATGAAAAACTGTTTTTT.

This clonotype was counted only a few times. The rearrangement links TRBV20-1 to TRBJ1-5, with D maybe TRBD1 (5 bases). V lost 3 bases and J 6 bases, leaving 12 bases between the germline ends. The CDR3 is made up of 13 amino acids. The V gene's germline CDR1 is DFQATT and CDR2 SNEGSKA (reference sequence). The CDR3 bases are TGCAGTGCTAGGGGGCAGATGGGTCAGCCCCAGCATTTT. Translating gives CSARGQMGQPQHF.

Notes on this clonotype: One end of the junction does not line up with germline, which may come from a read error. The CDR3 DNA is TGTGCCAGCAGCCAATGGGTAGCGGGAGGGCCGGTTAGGACAGATACGCAATATTTT. Residues: CASSQWVAGGPVRTDTQYF. The chain is built from TRBV4-2 and TRBJ2-3; 11 bases are shared with TRBD2. The CDR3 covers 19 residues. Germline V CDR1 and CDR2: LGHNA, YNFKEQ.

In this sample, this clonotype turned up once. Sequence at one end of the junction differs from germline and may be a read error. The rearrangement joins TRBV29-1 to TRBJ2-3; TRBD1 matches at 7 bases. CDR1 is SQVTM, CDR2 ANQGSEA, per germline. The CDR3 covers 15 residues. CDR3: CSLEGATGITDMQYF. For the CDR3, the DNA is TGCAGCCTTGAGGGGGCCACGGGAATCACAGATATGCAGTATTTT.

The V gene is TRBV4-2, the J gene TRBJ2-1; maybe TRBD1 (5 bases). The germline gives CDR1 LGHNA, CDR2 YNFKEQ. The V end was cut by 7 bases, the J end by 2 bases, with 15 bases between. The CDR3 spans 15 residues. The CDR3 protein is CASNHWQGTYNEQFF. The CDR3 DNA follows: TGTGCCAGCAATCATTGGCAGGGCACCTACAATGAGCAGTTCTTC.

This clonotype was observed once. The chain joins TRBV14 to TRBJ1-1, with a weak D call TRBD1 (5 bases). The germline gives CDR1 SGHDN, CDR2 FVKESK. This CDR3 has 14 residues. Trimming left V 4 bases short and J 1 base short, with 10 bases between. The CDR3: CASSLGVSNTEAFF. DNA of the CDR3: TGTGCCAGCAGCCTAGGGGTGTCGAACACTGAAGCTTTCTTT.

A remark on this clonotype: The conserved phenylalanine or tryptophan is not found at the CDR3 terminus, so this likely reflects a read error. The chain recombines TRBV7-3 with TRBJ2-3; 11 nucleotides agree with TRBD2. Losses at the gene ends were 3 bases for V and 2 bases for J; bases not matched to a gene: 4. The germline CDR1 and CDR2 sequences are SGHTA and FQGTGA. The CDR3 contains 16 residues. CDR3 sequence (DNA): TGTGCCAGCAGCTTGGGACTAGCGGCCTCCACAGATACGCAGTATTAT. Its translation: CASSLGLAASTDTQYY.

Notes on this clonotype: An end of the junction differs from the germline gene, which may be a read error. V is TRBV28 and J is TRBJ1-5; 7 bases align to TRBD1. This CDR3 is 14 amino acids long. Germline lookup yields CDR1 MDHEN and CDR2 SYDVKM. CDR3 protein: CGSSLRQGGQPQHF. DNA for the CDR3: TGTGGCAGCAGCCTCAGACAGGGAGGGCAGCCCCAGCATTTT. The full variable domain, with the rest looked up from reference TRBV28 and TRBJ1-5, is DVKVTQSSRYLVKRTGEKVFLECVQDMDHENMFWYRQDPGLGLRLIYFSYDVKMKEKGDIPEGYSVSREKKERFSLILESASTNQTSMYLCGSSLRQGGQPQHFGDGTRLSIL.

This clonotype has just a few counts. One junction end disagrees with the germline gene, perhaps due to a read error. J is TRBJ2-7 and V is TRBV11-1, with a weak D call TRBD2 (5 bases). This CDR3 spans 13 amino acids. CDR1 is SGHAT, CDR2 FQDESV, per germline (reference sequence). CDR3 bases: TGTGTCAGCAGGAGGAAGCGATCGTACGAGCAGTACTTC. Amino acid sequence: CVSRRKRSYEQYF.

This clonotype showed up just once. Mismatch with germline at one junction end may stem from a read error. The CDR3 DNA follows: TGTGCCGGCAGTTTAGATCCGGGGGAGACTAACACAGATACGCAGTATTTT. This translates into CAGSLDPGETNTDTQYF. The V and J genes are TRBV11-2 and TRBJ2-3; D might be TRBD2 (6 bases). CDR1 and CDR2 (germline): SGHAT, FQNNGV. The CDR3 loop spans 17 amino acids.